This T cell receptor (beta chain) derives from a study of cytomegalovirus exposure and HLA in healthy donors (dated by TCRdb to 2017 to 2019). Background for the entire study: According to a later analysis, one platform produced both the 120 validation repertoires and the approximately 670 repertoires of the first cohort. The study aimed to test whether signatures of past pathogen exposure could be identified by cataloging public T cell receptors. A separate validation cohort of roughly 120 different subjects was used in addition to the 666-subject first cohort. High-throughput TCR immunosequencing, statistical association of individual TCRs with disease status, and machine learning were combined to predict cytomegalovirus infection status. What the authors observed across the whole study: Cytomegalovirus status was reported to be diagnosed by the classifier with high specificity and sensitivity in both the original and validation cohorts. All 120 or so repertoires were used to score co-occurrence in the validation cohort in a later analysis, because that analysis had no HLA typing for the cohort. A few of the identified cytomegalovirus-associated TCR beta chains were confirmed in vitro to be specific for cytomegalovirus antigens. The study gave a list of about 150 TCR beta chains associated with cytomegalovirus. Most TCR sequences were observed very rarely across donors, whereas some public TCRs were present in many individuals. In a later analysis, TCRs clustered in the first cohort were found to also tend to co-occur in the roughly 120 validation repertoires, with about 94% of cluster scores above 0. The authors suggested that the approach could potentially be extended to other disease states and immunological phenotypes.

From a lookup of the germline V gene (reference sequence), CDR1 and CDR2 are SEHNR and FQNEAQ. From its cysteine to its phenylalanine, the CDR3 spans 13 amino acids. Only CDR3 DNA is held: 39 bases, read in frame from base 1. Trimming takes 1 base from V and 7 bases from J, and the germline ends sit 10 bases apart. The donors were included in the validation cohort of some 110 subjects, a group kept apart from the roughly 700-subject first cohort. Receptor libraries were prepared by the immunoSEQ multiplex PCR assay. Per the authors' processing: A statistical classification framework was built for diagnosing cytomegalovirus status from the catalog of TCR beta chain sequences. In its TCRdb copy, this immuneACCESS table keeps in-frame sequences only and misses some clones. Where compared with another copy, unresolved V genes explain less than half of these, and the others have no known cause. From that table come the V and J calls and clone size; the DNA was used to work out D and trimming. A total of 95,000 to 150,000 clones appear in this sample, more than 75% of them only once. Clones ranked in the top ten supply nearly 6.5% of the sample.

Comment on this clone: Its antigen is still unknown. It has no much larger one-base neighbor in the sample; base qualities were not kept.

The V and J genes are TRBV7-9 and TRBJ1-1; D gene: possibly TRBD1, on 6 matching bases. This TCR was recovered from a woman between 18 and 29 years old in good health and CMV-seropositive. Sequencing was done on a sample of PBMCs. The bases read TGTGCCAGCAGCTTAGAGTTACAGGGTGAAGCTTTCTTT. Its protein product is CASSLELQGEAFF. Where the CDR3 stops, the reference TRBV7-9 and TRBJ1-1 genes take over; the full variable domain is DTGVSQNPRHKITKRGQNVTFRCDPISEHNRLYWYRQTLGQGPEFLTYFQNEAQLEKSRLLSDRFSAERPKGSFSTLEIQRTEQGDSAMYLCASSLELQGEAFFGQGTRLTVV.